A selection of T cell receptor beta chains follows, all from one sample in a study of Ad26.COV2.S vaccination and SARS-CoV-2 variants. Measured with immunoSEQ multiplex PCR; TCRdb has only the in-frame clones, and not every one. This sample yields more than 350,000 clones, of which 80% to 95% are seen a single time; 10% to 15% belongs to the top ten. Sequencing was performed on peripheral blood, taken in a trial of Ad26.COV2.S vaccine versus placebo. The receptors come from a person between 18 and 65 years old who received the Ad26.COV2.S COVID-19 vaccine or a placebo. CDR3s include the opening cysteine and the closing phenylalanine or tryptophan. The D gene is left open where the match is weak. Size is omitted from some rows. Given values are once, few, many or a class for expanded clones.

d_call: TRBD1
v_call: TRBV10-3
clone_size: NA
j_call: TRBJ2-7
cdr3_aa: CASRDSYYEQYF
cdr3_nt: TGTGCCAGCAGGGACAGCTACTACGAGCAGTACTTC

d_call: NA
v_call: TRBV10-1
clone_size: NA
j_call: TRBJ2-2
cdr3_aa: CASNSGTPTGELFF
cdr3_nt: TGCGCCAGCAATTCCGGGACCCCCACCGGGGAGCTGTTTTTT

d_call: NA
v_call: TRBV10-3
clone_size: NA
j_call: TRBJ2-2
cdr3_aa: CAISRNTGELFF
cdr3_nt: TGTGCCATCTCTCGGAACACCGGGGAGCTGTTTTTT

d_call: NA
v_call: TRBV10-3
clone_size: once
j_call: TRBJ2-7
cdr3_aa: CAISDPTGSYEQYF
cdr3_nt: TGTGCCATCAGTGACCCGACAGGATCCTACGAGCAGTACTTC

d_call: TRBD1
v_call: TRBV5-1
clone_size: NA
j_call: TRBJ2-2
cdr3_aa: CASKRGQGTGELFF
cdr3_nt: TGCGCCAGCAAACGGGGACAGGGAACCGGGGAGCTGTTTTTT

d_call: TRBD2
v_call: TRBV4-3
clone_size: NA
j_call: TRBJ2-2
cdr3_aa: CASSQASGSRGGGKTGELFF
cdr3_nt: TGCGCCAGCAGCCAAGCAAGCGGGAGCCGAGGGGGAGGAAAAACCGGGGAGCTGTTTTTT

d_call: NA
v_call: TRBV9
clone_size: NA
j_call: TRBJ1-1
cdr3_aa: CASSAGVHTEAFF
cdr3_nt: TGTGCCAGCAGCGCCGGGGTTCACACTGAAGCTTTCTTT

d_call: NA
v_call: TRBV7-8
clone_size: NA
j_call: TRBJ1-5
cdr3_aa: CASSLAWSGLQHF
cdr3_nt: TGTGCCAGCAGCTTAGCTTGGTCTGGGCTCCAGCATTTT

d_call: NA
v_call: TRBV21-1
clone_size: NA
j_call: TRBJ1-5
cdr3_aa: CASSKIPGPSNQPQHF
cdr3_nt: TGTGCCAGCAGCAAAATACCTGGGCCGAGCAATCAGCCCCAGCATTTT

d_call: NA
v_call: TRBV19
clone_size: NA
j_call: TRBJ1-5
cdr3_aa: CASTRLQDGSPQHF
cdr3_nt: TGTGCCAGTACGAGACTTCAAGACGGGTCGCCCCAGCATTTT

d_call: TRBD1
v_call: TRBV19
clone_size: NA
j_call: TRBJ1-2
cdr3_aa: CASSRWTGQSNYGYTF
cdr3_nt: TGTGCCAGTAGTCGATGGACAGGGCAATCTAACTATGGCTACACCTTC

d_call: NA
v_call: TRBV30
clone_size: NA
j_call: TRBJ1-2
cdr3_aa: CAWSAGLGYTF
cdr3_nt: TGTGCCTGGAGTGCAGGGCTCGGCTACACCTTC

d_call: TRBD1
v_call: TRBV19
clone_size: NA
j_call: TRBJ1-5
cdr3_aa: CASSIGQGAIQPQHF
cdr3_nt: TGTGCCAGTAGTATTGGGCAGGGGGCTATTCAGCCCCAGCATTTT

d_call: NA
v_call: TRBV28
clone_size: once
j_call: TRBJ2-2
cdr3_aa: CASSRDGTGELFF
cdr3_nt: TGTGCCAGCAGTCGGGACGGGACCGGGGAGCTGTTTTTT

d_call: TRBD1
v_call: TRBV6-6
clone_size: once
j_call: TRBJ1-2
cdr3_aa: CASSYPRTGGSYGYTF
cdr3_nt: TGTGCCAGCAGTTACCCCAGGACAGGGGGCAGCTATGGCTACACCTTC

d_call: NA
v_call: TRBV6-1
clone_size: NA
j_call: TRBJ2-7
cdr3_aa: CASSEGVRWTPRF
cdr3_nt: TGTGCCAGCAGTGAAGGCGTCCGGTGGACTCCCCGCTTC

d_call: TRBD1
v_call: TRBV5-1
clone_size: NA
j_call: TRBJ1-1
cdr3_aa: CASSLEGQGYTEAFF
cdr3_nt: TGCGCCAGCAGCTTGGAGGGACAGGGGTACACTGAAGCTTTCTTT

d_call: TRBD2
v_call: TRBV14
clone_size: NA
j_call: TRBJ2-7
cdr3_aa: CASSPQTSGRVHEQYF
cdr3_nt: TGTGCCAGCAGCCCGCAGACTAGCGGGAGGGTCCACGAGCAGTACTTC

d_call: TRBD1
v_call: TRBV30
clone_size: NA
j_call: TRBJ1-5
cdr3_aa: CAWSAGTGFNQPQHF
cdr3_nt: TGTGCCTGGAGTGCCGGGACAGGGTTTAATCAGCCCCAGCATTTT

d_call: TRBD2
v_call: TRBV4-1
clone_size: NA
j_call: TRBJ2-1
cdr3_aa: CASSQGFPGLADYNEQFF
cdr3_nt: TGCGCCAGCAGCCAAGGGTTTCCTGGACTAGCGGATTACAATGAGCAGTTCTTC

d_call: NA
v_call: TRBV12-2
clone_size: NA
j_call: TRBJ2-7
cdr3_aa: CASRLGRETCEQYF
cdr3_nt: TGTGCAAGTCGCTTAGGTCGGGAGACGTGCGAGCAGTACTTC

d_call: NA
v_call: TRBV27
clone_size: once
j_call: TRBJ2-7
cdr3_aa: CASTYYTGEQYF
cdr3_nt: TGTGCCAGCACCTACTACACGGGAGAGCAGTACTTC

d_call: NA
v_call: TRBV9
clone_size: NA
j_call: TRBJ2-3
cdr3_aa: CASSVLSGTDTQYF
cdr3_nt: TGTGCCAGCAGCGTACTCAGCGGGACAGATACGCAGTATTTT

d_call: NA
v_call: TRBV12-3/TRBV12-4
clone_size: few
j_call: TRBJ1-4
cdr3_aa: CASSPSDEKLFF
cdr3_nt: TGTGCCAGCAGTCCGTCCGATGAAAAACTGTTTTTT

d_call: TRBD1
v_call: TRBV14
clone_size: once
j_call: TRBJ2-7
cdr3_aa: CASSPGQGPHEQYF
cdr3_nt: TGTGCCAGCAGCCCGGGACAGGGGCCCCACGAGCAGTACTTC

d_call: NA
v_call: TRBV12-3/TRBV12-4
clone_size: NA
j_call: TRBJ1-2
cdr3_aa: CASKDWKSGYTF
cdr3_nt: TGTGCCAGCAAGGATTGGAAATCTGGCTACACCTTC

d_call: TRBD1
v_call: TRBV5-6
clone_size: NA
j_call: TRBJ1-5
cdr3_aa: CASSLGPGGGQPQHF
cdr3_nt: TGTGCCAGCAGCTTGGGCCCAGGGGGCGGTCAGCCCCAGCATTTT

d_call: NA
v_call: TRBV21-1
clone_size: NA
j_call: TRBJ2-4
cdr3_aa: CASSTGEAKNIQYF
cdr3_nt: TGTGCCAGCAGCACGGGTGAGGCCAAAAACATTCAGTACTTC

d_call: TRBD1
v_call: TRBV7-9
clone_size: NA
j_call: TRBJ1-1
cdr3_aa: CASSLDRGAFF
cdr3_nt: TGTGCCAGCAGCTTGGACAGGGGTGCTTTCTTT

d_call: NA
v_call: TRBV5-1
clone_size: NA
j_call: TRBJ2-1
cdr3_aa: CASSWARSGQEKRYNEQFF
cdr3_nt: TGCGCCAGCAGCTGGGCCCGGTCCGGGCAGGAAAAAAGATACAATGAGCAGTTCTTC

d_call: TRBD1
v_call: TRBV7-8
clone_size: NA
j_call: TRBJ2-7
cdr3_aa: CASSSQTGGSPREQYF
cdr3_nt: TGTGCCAGCAGCTCCCAGACAGGGGGCTCTCCTCGCGAGCAGTACTTC

d_call: NA
v_call: TRBV7-9
clone_size: NA
j_call: TRBJ2-7
cdr3_aa: CASSSPPAYSYEQYF
cdr3_nt: TGTGCCAGCAGCTCCCCACCAGCGTACTCCTACGAGCAGTACTTC

d_call: NA
v_call: TRBV6-2/TRBV6-3
clone_size: NA
j_call: TRBJ1-2
cdr3_aa: CASSYSLTQDVGYTF
cdr3_nt: TGTGCCAGCAGTTACTCGTTAACACAAGACGTTGGCTACACCTTC

d_call: NA
v_call: TRBV27
clone_size: once
j_call: TRBJ2-6
cdr3_aa: CASSRHGANVLTF
cdr3_nt: TGTGCCAGCAGTCGCCACGGGGCCAACGTCCTGACTTTC

d_call: NA
v_call: TRBV5-1
clone_size: once
j_call: TRBJ2-1
cdr3_aa: CASSLGAPRDYNEQFF
cdr3_nt: TGCGCCAGCAGCTTGGGTGCCCCGAGAGACTACAATGAGCAGTTCTTC

d_call: NA
v_call: TRBV7-2
clone_size: NA
j_call: TRBJ1-2
cdr3_aa: CASSLDAINYGYTF
cdr3_nt: TGTGCCAGCAGCTTAGATGCTATTAACTATGGCTACACCTTC

d_call: NA
v_call: TRBV19
clone_size: NA
j_call: TRBJ1-1
cdr3_aa: CASSAPGPSGSAFF
cdr3_nt: TGTGCCAGTAGTGCTCCCGGGCCCTCCGGCTCGGCTTTCTTT

d_call: TRBD1
v_call: TRBV5-6
clone_size: NA
j_call: TRBJ1-1
cdr3_aa: CASSSLTGVYTEAFF
cdr3_nt: TGTGCCAGCAGCTCCTTGACAGGGGTTTACACTGAAGCTTTCTTT

d_call: NA
v_call: TRBV14
clone_size: NA
j_call: TRBJ2-1
cdr3_aa: CASSQVSRGAYNEQFF
cdr3_nt: TGTGCCAGCAGCCAAGTTTCGAGAGGGGCATACAATGAGCAGTTCTTC

d_call: NA
v_call: TRBV6-5
clone_size: NA
j_call: TRBJ2-7
cdr3_aa: CASNRGGTSTYEQYF
cdr3_nt: TGTGCCAGCAACAGGGGGGGGACTAGTACTTACGAGCAGTACTTC

d_call: TRBD1
v_call: TRBV4-1
clone_size: NA
j_call: TRBJ2-1
cdr3_aa: CASSQDRGQGTSEQFF
cdr3_nt: TGCGCCAGCAGCCAAGATAGGGGACAGGGCACTTCGGAGCAGTTCTTC

d_call: NA
v_call: TRBV4-1
clone_size: NA
j_call: TRBJ2-3
cdr3_aa: CASSSQDYTDTQYF
cdr3_nt: TGCGCCAGCAGCTCCCAGGACTACACAGATACGCAGTATTTT

d_call: NA
v_call: TRBV4-3
clone_size: NA
j_call: TRBJ1-1
cdr3_aa: CASSLTAGAVRTEAFF
cdr3_nt: TGCGCCAGCAGCCTAACAGCAGGGGCAGTTAGGACTGAAGCTTTCTTT

d_call: TRBD1
v_call: TRBV27
clone_size: NA
j_call: TRBJ2-7
cdr3_aa: CASTPISGTAVYEQYF
cdr3_nt: TGTGCCAGCACTCCAATATCCGGGACAGCAGTCTACGAGCAGTACTTC

d_call: TRBD1
v_call: TRBV5-6
clone_size: NA
j_call: TRBJ1-6
cdr3_aa: CVSSLGPGQDNSPLHF
cdr3_nt: TGTGTCAGCAGCTTGGGTCCGGGACAGGATAATTCACCCCTCCACTTT

d_call: TRBD1
v_call: TRBV3-1/TRBV3-2
clone_size: NA
j_call: TRBJ1-5
cdr3_aa: CASSQEGTGRGQPQHF
cdr3_nt: TGTGCCAGCAGCCAAGAGGGGACAGGTCGAGGTCAGCCCCAGCATTTT

d_call: TRBD1
v_call: TRBV28
clone_size: NA
j_call: TRBJ1-5
cdr3_aa: CASSSMDRGEESNQPQHF
cdr3_nt: TGTGCCAGCAGTTCCATGGACAGGGGAGAGGAGAGCAATCAGCCCCAGCATTTT

d_call: NA
v_call: TRBV9
clone_size: NA
j_call: TRBJ2-1
cdr3_aa: CASSVRVADGGQFF
cdr3_nt: TGTGCCAGCAGCGTACGGGTAGCGGATGGAGGGCAGTTCTTC

d_call: NA
v_call: TRBV2
clone_size: few
j_call: TRBJ1-5
cdr3_aa: CASSEAGTGNQPQHF
cdr3_nt: TGTGCCAGCAGTGAAGCAGGAACTGGCAATCAGCCCCAGCATTTT

d_call: TRBD1
v_call: TRBV19
clone_size: NA
j_call: TRBJ1-4
cdr3_aa: CASSKDRDRDEKLFF
cdr3_nt: TGTGCCAGTAGTAAAGACCGGGACAGGGATGAAAAACTGTTTTTT

d_call: TRBD1
v_call: TRBV5-1
clone_size: NA
j_call: TRBJ1-1
cdr3_aa: CASTPDRPDTEAFF
cdr3_nt: TGCGCCAGCACCCCGGACAGGCCAGACACTGAAGCTTTCTTT

d_call: NA
v_call: TRBV5-6
clone_size: NA
j_call: TRBJ1-5
cdr3_aa: CASSRTGSPQHF
cdr3_nt: TGTGCCAGCAGCCGGACGGGTTCTCCCCAGCATTTT

d_call: NA
v_call: TRBV15
clone_size: NA
j_call: TRBJ1-5
cdr3_aa: CATSREGFGQPQHF
cdr3_nt: TGTGCCACCAGCAGAGAAGGGTTCGGTCAGCCCCAGCATTTT

d_call: NA
v_call: TRBV24-1
clone_size: NA
j_call: TRBJ2-1
cdr3_aa: CATSDLPPTSSYNEQFF
cdr3_nt: TGTGCCACCAGTGATTTGCCCCCCACTAGCAGCTACAATGAGCAGTTCTTC

d_call: TRBD2
v_call: TRBV10-3
clone_size: NA
j_call: TRBJ2-1
cdr3_aa: CAIRSTGGREDEQFF
cdr3_nt: TGTGCCATCAGATCTACGGGAGGGAGGGAGGATGAGCAGTTCTTC